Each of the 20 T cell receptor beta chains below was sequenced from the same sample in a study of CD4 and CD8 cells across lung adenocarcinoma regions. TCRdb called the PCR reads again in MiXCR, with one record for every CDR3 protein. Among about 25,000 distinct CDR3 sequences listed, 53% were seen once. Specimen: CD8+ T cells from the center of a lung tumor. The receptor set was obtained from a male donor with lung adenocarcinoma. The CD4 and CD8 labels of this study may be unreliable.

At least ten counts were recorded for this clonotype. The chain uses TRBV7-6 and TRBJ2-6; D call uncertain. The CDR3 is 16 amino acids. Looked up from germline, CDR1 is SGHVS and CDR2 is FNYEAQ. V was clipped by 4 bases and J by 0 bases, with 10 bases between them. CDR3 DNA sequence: TGTGCCAGCAGCTCCCCCAAAAGCTCTGGGGCCAACGTCCTGACTTTC. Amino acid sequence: CASSSPKSSGANVLTF.

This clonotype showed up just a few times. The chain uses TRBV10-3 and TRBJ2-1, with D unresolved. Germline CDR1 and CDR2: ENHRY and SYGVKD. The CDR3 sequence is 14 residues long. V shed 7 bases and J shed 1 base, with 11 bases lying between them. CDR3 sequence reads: CAINPGESYNEQFF. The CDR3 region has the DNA TGTGCCATCAACCCAGGCGAGTCCTACAATGAGCAGTTCTTC.

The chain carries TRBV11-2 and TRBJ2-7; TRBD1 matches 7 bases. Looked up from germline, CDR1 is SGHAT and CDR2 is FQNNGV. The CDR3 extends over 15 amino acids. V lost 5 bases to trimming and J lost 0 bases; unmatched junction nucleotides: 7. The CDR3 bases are TGTGCCAGCAGCCGGACAGGCGTTCCCTCCTACGAGCAGTACTTC. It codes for CASSRTGVPSYEQYF.

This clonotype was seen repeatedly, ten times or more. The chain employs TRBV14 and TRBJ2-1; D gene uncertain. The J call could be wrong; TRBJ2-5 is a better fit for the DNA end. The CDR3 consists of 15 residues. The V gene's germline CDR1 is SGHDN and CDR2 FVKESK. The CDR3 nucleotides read TGTGCCAGCAGCCAAGGGGCGACTCATCAAGAGACCCAGTACTTC. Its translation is CASSQGATHQETQYF.

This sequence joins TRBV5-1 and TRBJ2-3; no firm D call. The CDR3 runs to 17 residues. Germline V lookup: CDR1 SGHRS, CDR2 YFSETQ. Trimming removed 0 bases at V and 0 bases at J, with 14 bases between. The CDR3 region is CASSLVIPGVSTDTQYF. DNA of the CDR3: TGCGCCAGCAGCTTGGTGATCCCAGGCGTTAGCACAGATACGCAGTATTTT.

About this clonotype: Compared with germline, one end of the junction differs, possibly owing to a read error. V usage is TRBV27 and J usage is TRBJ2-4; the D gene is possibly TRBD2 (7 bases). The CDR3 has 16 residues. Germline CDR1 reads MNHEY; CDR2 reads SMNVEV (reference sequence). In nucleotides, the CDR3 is TGTGCCAGCGGGGGGCGCGGGGGCCGAGCCCAAAACATCCAGTACTTC. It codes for CASGGRGGRAQNIQYF.

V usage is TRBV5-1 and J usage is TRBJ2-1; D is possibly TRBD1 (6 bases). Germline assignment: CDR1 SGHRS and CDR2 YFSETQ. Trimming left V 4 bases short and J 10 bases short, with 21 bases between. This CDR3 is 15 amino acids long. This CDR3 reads CASSTAGGKAYEQFF. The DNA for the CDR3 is TGCGCCAGCAGCACCGCTGGGGGCAAAGCCTACGAGCAGTTCTTC.

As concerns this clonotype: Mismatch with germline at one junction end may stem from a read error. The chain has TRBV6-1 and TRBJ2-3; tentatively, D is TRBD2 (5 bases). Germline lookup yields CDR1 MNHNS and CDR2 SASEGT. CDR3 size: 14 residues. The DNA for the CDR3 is TGTGCCAGCAGACTAGGCCGTGACCAAGAGACACAGTACTTT. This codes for CASRLGRDQETQYF.

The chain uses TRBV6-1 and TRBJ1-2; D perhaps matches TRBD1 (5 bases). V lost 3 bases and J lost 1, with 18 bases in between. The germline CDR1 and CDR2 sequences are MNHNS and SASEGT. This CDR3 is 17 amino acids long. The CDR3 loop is CASSERQDTSHNYGYTF. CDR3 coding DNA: TGTGCCAGCAGTGAGAGGCAGGACACGAGTCATAACTATGGCTACACCTTC.

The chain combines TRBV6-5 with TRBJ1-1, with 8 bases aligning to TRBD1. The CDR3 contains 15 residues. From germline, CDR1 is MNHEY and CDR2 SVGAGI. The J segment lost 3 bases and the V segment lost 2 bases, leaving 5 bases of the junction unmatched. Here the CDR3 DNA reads TGTGCCAGCAGTTACGTGACAGGGGCCGACACTGAAGCTTTCTTT. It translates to CASSYVTGADTEAFF.

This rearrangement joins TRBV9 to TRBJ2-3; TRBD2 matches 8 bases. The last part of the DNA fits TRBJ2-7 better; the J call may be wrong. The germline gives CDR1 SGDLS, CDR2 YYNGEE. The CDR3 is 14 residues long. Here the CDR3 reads CASSVDRGGGTQYF. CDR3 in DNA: TGTGCCAGCAGCGTAGATCGGGGGGGCGGTACGCAGTACTTC.

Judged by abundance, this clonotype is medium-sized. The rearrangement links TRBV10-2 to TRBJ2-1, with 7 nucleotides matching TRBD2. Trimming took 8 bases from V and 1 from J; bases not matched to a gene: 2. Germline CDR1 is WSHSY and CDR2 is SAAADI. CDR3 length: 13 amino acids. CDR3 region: CASGLGSYNEQFF. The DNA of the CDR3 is TGCGCCAGCGGACTAGGTTCCTACAATGAGCAGTTCTTC.

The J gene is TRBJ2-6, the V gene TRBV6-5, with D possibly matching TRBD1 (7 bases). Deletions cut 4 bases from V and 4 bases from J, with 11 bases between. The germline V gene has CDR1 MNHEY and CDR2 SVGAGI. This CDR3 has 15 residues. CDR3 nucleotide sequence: TGTGCCAGCAGTTTCAGGGGGGTCGGGGCCAACGTCCTGACTTTC. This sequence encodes CASSFRGVGANVLTF.

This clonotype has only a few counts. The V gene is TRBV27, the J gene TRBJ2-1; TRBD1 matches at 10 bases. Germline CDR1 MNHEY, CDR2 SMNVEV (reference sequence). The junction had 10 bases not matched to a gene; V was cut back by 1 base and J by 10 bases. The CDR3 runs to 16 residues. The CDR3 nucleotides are TGTGCCAGCAGTTTATTTTTAGGGACAGGGGCTGTCGAGCAGTTCTTC. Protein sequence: CASSLFLGTGAVEQFF.

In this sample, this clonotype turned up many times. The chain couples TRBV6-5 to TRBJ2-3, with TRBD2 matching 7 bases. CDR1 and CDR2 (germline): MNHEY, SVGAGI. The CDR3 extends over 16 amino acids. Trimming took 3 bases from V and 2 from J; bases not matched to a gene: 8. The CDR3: CASSYPPSGITDTQYF. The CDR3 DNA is TGTGCCAGCAGTTATCCACCTAGCGGAATCACAGATACGCAGTATTTT.

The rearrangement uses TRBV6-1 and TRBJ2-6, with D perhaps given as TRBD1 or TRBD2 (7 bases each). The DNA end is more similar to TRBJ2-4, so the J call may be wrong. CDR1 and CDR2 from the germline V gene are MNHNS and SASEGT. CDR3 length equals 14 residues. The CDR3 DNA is TGTCGCAGCAGGGGGGGGGGGGCCACAGATACTCAGTACTTC. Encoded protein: CRSRGGGATDTQYF.

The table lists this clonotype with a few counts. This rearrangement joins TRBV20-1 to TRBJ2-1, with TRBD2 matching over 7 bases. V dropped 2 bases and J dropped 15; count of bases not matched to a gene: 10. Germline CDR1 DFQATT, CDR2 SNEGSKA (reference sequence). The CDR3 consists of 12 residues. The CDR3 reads CSARSPGGGMFF. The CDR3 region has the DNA TGCAGTGCTAGATCACCCGGGGGAGGGATGTTCTTC.

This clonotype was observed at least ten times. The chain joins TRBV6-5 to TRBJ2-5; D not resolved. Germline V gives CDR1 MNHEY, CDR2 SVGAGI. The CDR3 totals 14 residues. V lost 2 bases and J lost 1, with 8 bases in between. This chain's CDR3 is CASSYAWSQETQYF. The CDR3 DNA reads TGTGCCAGCAGTTACGCGTGGAGCCAAGAGACCCAGTACTTC.

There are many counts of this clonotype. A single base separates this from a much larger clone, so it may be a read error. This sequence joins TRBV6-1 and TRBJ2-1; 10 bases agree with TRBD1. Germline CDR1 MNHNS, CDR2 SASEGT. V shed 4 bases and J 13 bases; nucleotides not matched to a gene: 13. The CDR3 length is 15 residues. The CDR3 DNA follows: TGTGCCAGCAGTGGTGATCCCGGGACAGGGGAGACCCAGTTCTTC. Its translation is CASSGDPGTGETQFF.

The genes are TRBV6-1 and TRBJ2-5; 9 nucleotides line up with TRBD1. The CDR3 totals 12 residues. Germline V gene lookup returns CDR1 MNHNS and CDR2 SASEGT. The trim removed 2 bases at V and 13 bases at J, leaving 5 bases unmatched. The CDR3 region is CASSEYRTGAYF. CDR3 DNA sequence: TGTGCCAGCAGTGAATATCGGACAGGGGCGTACTTC.